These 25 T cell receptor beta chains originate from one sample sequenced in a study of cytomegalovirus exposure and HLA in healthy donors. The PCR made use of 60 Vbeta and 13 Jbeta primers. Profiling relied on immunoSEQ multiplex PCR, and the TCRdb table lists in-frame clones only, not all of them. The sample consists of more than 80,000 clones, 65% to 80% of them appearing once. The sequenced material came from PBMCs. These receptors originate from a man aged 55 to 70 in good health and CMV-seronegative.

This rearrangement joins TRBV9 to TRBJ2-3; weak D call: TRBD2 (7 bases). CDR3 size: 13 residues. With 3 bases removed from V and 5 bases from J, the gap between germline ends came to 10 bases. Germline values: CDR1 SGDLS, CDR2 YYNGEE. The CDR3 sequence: CASSAGGIDTQYF. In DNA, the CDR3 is TGTGCCAGCAGCGCGGGGGGCATAGATACGCAGTATTTT.

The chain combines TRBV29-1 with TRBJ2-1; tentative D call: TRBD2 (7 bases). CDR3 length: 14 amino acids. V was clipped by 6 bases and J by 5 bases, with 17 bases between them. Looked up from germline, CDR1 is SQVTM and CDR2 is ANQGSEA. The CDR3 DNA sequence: TGCAGCGTGCGGGGCGGGGGCACCCACAATGAGCAGTTCTTC. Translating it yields CSVRGGGTHNEQFF.

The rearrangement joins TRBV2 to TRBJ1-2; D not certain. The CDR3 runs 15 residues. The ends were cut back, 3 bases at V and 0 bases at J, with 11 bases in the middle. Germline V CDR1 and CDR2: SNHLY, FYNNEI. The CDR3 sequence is CASSEGSSSNYGYTF. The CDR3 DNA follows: TGTGCCAGCAGTGAGGGCAGTTCGTCTAACTATGGCTACACCTTC.

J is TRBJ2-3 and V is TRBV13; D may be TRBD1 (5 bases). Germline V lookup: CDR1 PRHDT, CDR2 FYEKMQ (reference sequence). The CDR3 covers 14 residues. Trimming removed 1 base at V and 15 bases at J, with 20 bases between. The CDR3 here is CASSLAGTAGRKYF. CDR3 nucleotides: TGTGCCAGCAGCTTAGCAGGAACGGCAGGGCGCAAATATTTT.

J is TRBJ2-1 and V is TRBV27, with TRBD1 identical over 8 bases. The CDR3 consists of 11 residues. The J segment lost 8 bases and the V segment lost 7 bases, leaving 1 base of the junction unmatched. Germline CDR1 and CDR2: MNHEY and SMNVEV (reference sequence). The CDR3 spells CASTGGDEQFF. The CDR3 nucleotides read TGTGCCAGCACAGGGGGCGATGAGCAGTTCTTC.

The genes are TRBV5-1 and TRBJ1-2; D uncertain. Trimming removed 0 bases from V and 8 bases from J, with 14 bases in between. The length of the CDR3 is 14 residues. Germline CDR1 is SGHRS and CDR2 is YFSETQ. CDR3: CASSLDAVAGGYTF. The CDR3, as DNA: TGCGCCAGCAGCTTGGATGCGGTCGCGGGGGGCTACACCTTC.

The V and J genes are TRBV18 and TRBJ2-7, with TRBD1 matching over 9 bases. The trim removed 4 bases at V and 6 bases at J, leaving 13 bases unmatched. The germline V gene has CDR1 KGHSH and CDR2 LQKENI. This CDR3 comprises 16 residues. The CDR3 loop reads CASSLLPPGQGTEQYV. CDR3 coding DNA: TGTGCCAGCTCACTACTACCGCCGGGACAGGGTACCGAGCAGTACGTC.

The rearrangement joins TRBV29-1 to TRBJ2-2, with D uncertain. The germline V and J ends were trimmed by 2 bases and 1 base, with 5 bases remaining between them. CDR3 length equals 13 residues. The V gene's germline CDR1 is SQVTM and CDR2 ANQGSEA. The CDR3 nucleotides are TGCAGCGTTGAAAGCCTGAACACCGGGGAGCTGTTTTTT. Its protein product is CSVESLNTGELFF.

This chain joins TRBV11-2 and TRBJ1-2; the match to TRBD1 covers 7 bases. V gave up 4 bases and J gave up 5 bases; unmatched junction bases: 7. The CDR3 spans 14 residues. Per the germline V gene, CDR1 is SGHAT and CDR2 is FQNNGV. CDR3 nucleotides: TGTGCCAGCAGCTCTACGGACAGGCTATATGGCTACACCTTC. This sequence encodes CASSSTDRLYGYTF. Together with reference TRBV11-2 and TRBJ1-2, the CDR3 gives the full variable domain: EAGVAQSPRYKIIEKRQSVAFWCNPISGHATLYWYQQILGQGPKLLIQFQNNGVVDDSQLPKDRFSAERLKGVDSTLKIQPAKLEDSAVYLCASSSTDRLYGYTFGSGTRLTVV.

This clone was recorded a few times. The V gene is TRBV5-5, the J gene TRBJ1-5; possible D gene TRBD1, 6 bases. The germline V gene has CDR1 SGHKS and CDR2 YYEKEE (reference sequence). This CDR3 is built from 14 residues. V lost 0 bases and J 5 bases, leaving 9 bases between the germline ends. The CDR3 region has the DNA TGTGCCAGCAGCTTGGAACAGGGTTATCAGCCCCAGCATTTT. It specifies CASSLEQGYQPQHF.

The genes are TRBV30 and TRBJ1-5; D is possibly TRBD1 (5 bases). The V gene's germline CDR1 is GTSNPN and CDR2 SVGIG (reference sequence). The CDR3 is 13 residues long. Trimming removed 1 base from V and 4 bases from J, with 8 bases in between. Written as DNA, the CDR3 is TGTGCCTGGAGTGGAACAGGTAATCAGCCCCAGCATTTT. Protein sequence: CAWSGTGNQPQHF.

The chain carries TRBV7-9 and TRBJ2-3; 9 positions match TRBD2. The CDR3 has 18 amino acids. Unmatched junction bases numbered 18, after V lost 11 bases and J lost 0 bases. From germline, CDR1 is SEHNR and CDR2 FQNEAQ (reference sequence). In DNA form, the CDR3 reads TGTGCCCTCAACGGAGGGGGTAGCGGGGGATATAGCACAGATACGCAGTATTTT. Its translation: CALNGGGSGGYSTDTQYF.

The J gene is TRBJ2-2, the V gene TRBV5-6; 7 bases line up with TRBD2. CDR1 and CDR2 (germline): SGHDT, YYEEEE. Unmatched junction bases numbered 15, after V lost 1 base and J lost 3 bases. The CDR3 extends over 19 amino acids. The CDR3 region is CASSLWTGGGRGYTGELFF. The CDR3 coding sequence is TGTGCCAGCAGCTTGTGGACGGGAGGTGGACGCGGGTACACCGGGGAGCTGTTTTTT. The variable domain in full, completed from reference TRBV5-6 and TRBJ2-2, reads DAGVTQSPTHLIKTRGQQVTLRCSPKSGHDTVSWYQQALGQGPQFIFQYYEEEERQRGNFPDRFSGHQFPNYSSELNVNALLLGDSALYLCASSLWTGGGRGYTGELFFGEGSRLTVL.

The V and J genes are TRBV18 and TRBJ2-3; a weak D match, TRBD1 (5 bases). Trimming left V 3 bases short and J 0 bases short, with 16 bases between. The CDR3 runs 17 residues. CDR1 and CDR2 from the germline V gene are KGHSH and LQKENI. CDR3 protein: CASSPLGRATSTDTQYF. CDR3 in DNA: TGTGCCAGCTCACCTCTAGGCAGGGCGACTAGCACAGATACGCAGTATTTT. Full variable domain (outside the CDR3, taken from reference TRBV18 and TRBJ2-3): NAGVMQNPRHLVRRRGQEARLRCSPMKGHSHVYWYRQLPEEGLKFMVYLQKENIIDESGMPKERFSAEFPKEGPSILRIQQVVRGDSAAYFCASSPLGRATSTDTQYFGPGTRLTVL.

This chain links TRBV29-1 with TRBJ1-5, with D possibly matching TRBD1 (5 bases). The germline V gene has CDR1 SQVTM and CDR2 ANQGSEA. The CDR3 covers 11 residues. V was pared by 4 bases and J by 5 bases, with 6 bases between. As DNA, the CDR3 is TGCAGCGTTGGGGGGGATCAGCCCCAGCATTTT. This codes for CSVGGDQPQHF.

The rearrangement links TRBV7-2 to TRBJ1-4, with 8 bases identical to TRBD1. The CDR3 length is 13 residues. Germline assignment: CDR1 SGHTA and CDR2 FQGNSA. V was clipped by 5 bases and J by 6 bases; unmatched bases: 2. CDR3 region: CASSPTGDEKLFF. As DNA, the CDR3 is TGTGCCAGCAGCCCGACAGGGGATGAAAAACTGTTTTTT. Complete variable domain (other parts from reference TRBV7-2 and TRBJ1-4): GAGVSQSPSNKVTEKGKDVELRCDPISGHTALYWYRQSLGQGLEFLIYFQGNSAPDKSGLPSDRFSAERTGGSVSTLTIQRTQQEDSAVYLCASSPTGDEKLFFGSGTQLSVL.

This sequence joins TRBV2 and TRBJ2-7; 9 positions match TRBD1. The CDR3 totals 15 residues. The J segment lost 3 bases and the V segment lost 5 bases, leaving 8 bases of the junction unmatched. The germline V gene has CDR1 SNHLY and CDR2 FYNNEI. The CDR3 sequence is CASSLPRDRDYEQYV. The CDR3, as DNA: TGTGCCAGCAGTCTACCCCGGGACAGGGACTACGAGCAGTACGTC.

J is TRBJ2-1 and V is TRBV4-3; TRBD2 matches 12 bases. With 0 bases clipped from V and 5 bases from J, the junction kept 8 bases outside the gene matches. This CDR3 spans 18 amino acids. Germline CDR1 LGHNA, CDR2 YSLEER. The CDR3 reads CASSQDPELAGGHNEQFF. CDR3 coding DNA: TGCGCCAGCAGCCAAGATCCCGAACTAGCGGGGGGACACAATGAGCAGTTCTTC.

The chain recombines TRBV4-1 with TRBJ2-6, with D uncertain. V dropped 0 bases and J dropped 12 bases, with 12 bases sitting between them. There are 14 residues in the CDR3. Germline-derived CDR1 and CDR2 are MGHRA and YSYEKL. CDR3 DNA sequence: TGCGCCAGCAGCCAAGATTGGCTCCTCAGCGTCCTGACTTTC. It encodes CASSQDWLLSVLTF.

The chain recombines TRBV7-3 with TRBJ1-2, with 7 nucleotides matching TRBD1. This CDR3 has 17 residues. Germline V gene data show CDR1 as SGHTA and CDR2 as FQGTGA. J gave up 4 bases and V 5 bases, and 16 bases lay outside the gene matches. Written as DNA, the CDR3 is TGTGCCAGCAGCCCCTACGTCAGGCAGGGGGTTCGCTATGGCTACACCTTC. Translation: CASSPYVRQGVRYGYTF.

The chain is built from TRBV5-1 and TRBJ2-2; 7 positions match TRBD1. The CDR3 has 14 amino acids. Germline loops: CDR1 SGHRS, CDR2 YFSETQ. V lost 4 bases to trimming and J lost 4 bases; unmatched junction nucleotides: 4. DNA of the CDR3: TGCGCCAGCAGCGCGACAGGGACCACCGGGGAGCTGTTTTTT. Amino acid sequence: CASSATGTTGELFF.

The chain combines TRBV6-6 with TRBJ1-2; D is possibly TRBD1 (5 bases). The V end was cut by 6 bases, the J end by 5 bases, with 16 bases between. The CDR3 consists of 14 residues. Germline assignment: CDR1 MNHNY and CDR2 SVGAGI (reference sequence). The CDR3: CASSPTAGLYGYTF. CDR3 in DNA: TGTGCCAGCAGCCCGACCGCAGGGCTTTATGGCTACACCTTC.

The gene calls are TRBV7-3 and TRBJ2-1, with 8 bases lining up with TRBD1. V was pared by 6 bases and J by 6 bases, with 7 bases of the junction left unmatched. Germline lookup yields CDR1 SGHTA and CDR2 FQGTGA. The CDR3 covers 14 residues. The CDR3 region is CASRLDRESNEQFF. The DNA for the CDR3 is TGTGCCAGCAGGTTGGACAGGGAATCCAATGAGCAGTTCTTC.

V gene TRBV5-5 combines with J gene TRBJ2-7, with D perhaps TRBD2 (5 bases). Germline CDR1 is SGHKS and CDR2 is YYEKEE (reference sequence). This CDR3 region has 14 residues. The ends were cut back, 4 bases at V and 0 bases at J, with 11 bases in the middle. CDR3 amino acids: CASSPTGSSYEQYF. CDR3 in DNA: TGTGCCAGCAGCCCGACGGGAAGCTCCTACGAGCAGTACTTC.

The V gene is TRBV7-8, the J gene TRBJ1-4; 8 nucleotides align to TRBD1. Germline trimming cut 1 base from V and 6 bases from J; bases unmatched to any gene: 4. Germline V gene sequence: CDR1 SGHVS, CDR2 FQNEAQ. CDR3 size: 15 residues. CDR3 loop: CASSLGTGRDEKLFF. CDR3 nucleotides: TGTGCCAGCAGCTTAGGGACAGGGCGGGATGAAAAACTGTTTTTT.